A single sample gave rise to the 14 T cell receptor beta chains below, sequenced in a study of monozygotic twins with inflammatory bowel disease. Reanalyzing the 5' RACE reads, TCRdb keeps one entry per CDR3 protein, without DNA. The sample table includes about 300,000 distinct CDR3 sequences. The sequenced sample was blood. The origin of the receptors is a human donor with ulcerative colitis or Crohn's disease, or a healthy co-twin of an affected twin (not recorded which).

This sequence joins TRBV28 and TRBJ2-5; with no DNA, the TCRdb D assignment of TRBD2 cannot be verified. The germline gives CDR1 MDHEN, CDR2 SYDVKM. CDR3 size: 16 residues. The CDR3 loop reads CASSSTSGGFQETQYF.

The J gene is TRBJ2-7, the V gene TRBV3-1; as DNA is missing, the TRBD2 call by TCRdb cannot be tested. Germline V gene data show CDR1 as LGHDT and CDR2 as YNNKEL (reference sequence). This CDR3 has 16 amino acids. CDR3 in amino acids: CASSQKSGGSGYEQYF.

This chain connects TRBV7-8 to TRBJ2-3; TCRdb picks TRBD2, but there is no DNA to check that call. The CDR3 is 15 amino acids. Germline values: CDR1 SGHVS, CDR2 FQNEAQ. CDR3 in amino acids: CASSPRQGLADTQYF.

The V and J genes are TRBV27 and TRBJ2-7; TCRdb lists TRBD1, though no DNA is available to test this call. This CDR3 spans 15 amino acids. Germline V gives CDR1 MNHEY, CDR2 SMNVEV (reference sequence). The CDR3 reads CASSPPGRTDYEQYF.

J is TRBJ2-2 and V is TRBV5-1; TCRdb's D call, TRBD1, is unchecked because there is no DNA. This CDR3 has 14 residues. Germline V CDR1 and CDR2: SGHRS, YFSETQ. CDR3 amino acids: CASRPTGLAGELFF. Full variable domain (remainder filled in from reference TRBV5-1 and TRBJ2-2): KAGVTQTPRYLIKTRGQQVTLSCSPISGHRSVSWYQQTPGQGLQFLFEYFSETQRNKGNFPGRFSGRQFSNSRSEMNVSTLELGDSALYLCASRPTGLAGELFFGEGSRLTVL.

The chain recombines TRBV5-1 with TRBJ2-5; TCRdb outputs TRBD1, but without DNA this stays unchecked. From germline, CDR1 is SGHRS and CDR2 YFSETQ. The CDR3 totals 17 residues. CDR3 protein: CASSPDPTGAYQETQYF. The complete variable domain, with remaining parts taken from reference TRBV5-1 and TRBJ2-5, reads KAGVTQTPRYLIKTRGQQVTLSCSPISGHRSVSWYQQTPGQGLQFLFEYFSETQRNKGNFPGRFSGRQFSNSRSEMNVSTLELGDSALYLCASSPDPTGAYQETQYFGPGTRLLVL.

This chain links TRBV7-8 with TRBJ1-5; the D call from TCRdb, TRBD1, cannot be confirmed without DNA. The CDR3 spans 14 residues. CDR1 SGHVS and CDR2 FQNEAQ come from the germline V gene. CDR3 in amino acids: CASSSSDRSQPQHF.

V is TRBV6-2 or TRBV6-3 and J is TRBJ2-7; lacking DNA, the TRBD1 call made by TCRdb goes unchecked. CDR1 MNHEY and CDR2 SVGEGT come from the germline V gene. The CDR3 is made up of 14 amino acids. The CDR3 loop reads CASSYGTGVYEQYF.

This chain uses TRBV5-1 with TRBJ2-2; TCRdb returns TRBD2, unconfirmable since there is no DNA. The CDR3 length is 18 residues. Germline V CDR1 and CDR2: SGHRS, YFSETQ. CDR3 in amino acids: CASSLVAGGPQNTGELFF.

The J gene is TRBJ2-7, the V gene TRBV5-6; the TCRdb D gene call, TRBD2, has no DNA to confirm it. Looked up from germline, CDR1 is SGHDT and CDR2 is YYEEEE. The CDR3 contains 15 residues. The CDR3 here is CASSLEMGGRSEQYF.

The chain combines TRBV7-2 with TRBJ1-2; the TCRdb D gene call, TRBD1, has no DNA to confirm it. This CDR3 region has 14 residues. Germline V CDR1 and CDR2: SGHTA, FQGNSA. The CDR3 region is CASSFQGGTYGYTF.

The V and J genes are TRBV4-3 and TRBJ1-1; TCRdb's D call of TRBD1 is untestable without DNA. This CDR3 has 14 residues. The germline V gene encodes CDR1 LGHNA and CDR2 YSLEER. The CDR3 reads CASSPVGQGGEAFF.

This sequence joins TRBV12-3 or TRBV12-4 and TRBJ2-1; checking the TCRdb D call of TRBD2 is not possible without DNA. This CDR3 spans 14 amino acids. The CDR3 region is CASSFEGSYNEQFF.

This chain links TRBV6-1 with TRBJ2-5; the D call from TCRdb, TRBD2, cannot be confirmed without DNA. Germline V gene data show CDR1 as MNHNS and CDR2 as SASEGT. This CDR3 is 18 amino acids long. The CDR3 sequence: CASSEEASGSLVEETQYF.